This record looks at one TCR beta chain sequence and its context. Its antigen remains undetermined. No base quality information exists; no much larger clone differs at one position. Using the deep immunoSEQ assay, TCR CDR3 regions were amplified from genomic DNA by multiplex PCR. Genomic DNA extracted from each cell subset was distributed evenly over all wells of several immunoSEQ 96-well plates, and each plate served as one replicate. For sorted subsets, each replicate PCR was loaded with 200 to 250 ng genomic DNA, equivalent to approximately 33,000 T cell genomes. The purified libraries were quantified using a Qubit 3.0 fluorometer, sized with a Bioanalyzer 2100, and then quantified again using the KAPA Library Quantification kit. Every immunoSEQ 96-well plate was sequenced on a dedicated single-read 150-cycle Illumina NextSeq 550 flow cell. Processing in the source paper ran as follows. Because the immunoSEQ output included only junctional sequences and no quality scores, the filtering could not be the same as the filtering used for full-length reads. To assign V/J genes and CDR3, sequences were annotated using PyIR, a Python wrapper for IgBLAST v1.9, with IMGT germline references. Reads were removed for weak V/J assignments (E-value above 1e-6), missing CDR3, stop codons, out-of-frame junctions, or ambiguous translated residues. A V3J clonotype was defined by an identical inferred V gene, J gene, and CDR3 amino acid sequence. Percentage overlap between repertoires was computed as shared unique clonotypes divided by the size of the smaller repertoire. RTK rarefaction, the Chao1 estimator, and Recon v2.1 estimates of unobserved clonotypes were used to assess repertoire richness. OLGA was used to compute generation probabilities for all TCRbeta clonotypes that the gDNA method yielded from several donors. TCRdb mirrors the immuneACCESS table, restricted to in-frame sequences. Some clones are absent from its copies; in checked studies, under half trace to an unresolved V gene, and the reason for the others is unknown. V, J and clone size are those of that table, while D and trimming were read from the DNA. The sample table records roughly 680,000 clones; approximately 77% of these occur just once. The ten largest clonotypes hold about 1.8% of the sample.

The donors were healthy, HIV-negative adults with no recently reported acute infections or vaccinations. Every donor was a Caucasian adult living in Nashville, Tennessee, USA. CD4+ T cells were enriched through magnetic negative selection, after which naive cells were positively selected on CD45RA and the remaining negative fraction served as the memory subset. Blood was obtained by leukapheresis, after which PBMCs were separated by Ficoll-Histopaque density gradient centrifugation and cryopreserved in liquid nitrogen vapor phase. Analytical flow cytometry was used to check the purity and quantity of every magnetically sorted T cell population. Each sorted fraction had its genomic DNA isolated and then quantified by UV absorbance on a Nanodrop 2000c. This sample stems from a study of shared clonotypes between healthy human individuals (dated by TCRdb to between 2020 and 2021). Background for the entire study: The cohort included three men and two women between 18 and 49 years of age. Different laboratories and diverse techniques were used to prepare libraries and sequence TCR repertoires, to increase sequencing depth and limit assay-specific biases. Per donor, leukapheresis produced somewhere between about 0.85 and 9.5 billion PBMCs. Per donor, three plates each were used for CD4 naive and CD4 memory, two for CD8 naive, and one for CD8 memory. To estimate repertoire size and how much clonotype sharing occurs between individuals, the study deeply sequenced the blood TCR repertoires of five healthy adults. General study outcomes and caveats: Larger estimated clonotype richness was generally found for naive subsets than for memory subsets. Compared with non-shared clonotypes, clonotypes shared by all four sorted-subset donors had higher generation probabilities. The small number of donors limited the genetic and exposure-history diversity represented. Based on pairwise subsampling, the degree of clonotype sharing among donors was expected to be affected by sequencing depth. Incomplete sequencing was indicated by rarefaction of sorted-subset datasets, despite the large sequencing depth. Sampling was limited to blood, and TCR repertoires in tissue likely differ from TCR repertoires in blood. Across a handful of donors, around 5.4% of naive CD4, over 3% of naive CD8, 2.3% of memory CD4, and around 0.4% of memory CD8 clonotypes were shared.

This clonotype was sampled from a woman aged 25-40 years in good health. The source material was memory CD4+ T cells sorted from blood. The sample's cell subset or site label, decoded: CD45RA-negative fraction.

The CDR3 reads CASSLAGVLPSYEQYF. DNA sequence: TGTGCCAGCAGTTTAGCAGGGGTCCTGCCCTCCTACGAGCAGTACTTC. This sequence uses TRBV28 and TRBJ2-7, with a tentative D gene TRBD1 over 6 matching bases. The germline V gene sets CDR1 to MDHEN and CDR2 to SYDVKM. Spanning cysteine to phenylalanine, the CDR3 consists of 16 amino acids. Of the read, only the CDR3 DNA is kept; its 48 bases are in frame from base 1. At the junction V is shortened by 2 bases and J by 0 bases, with 14 bases in between.